This TCR beta chain comes out of a study of CD8+CD57+ T cells in acquired aplastic anemia. Study summary: The mean DNA yield obtained from sorted CD4+ and CD8+ cells came to 3 to 3.5 ug. Overall study results and limits: Some 29 CD8+ CDR3 sequences were shared between patients and controls. Between the patient and control groups, CD8+ Simpson's diversity did not differ significantly.

Patients who underwent sequencing had shown CD8+CD57+ cell expansion by flow cytometry. No patient had been given any therapy when blood was sampled. About this clonotype itself: Its antigen is undetermined.

Researchers used genomic DNA as the template to profile TCR beta VDJ and CDR3. TCRdb reprocessed the reads via MiXCR and lists one record per CDR3 protein. Found here are about 180,000 distinct CDR3 sequences, around 50% of them singletons; the top ten hold approximately 13%. The germline V gene has CDR1 SGHTA and CDR2 FQGNSA. This CDR3 has 15 amino acids. Trimming pared 4 bases from V and 7 bases from J, leaving 19 bases between. This receptor was taken from a human donor with aplastic anemia. The chain has TRBV7-2 and TRBJ1-1; no clear D. The sample taken for sequencing was sorted CD4+, CD8+, or CD8+CD57+ T cells (not recorded which) from PBMCs. The CDR3 DNA follows: TGTGCCAGCAGCTCGAGGGATGTGGAAACTATTGAAGCTTTCTTT. The encoded protein is CASSSRDVETIEAFF.